This TCR beta chain was recovered during a study of siplizumab effects on memory and regulatory T cells. Worth noting for this clone: As yet, its antigen is unknown. In the same sample, other DNA sequences code for this CDR3.

Only in-frame clones appear in the TCRdb table, and some are missing; sequencing was by immunoSEQ multiplex PCR. The sample contains 95,000 to 100,000 clones, about 93% of which appear only once. Study observations and caveats: Unstimulated subsets contained matches for only a minor fraction of alloreactive clones. An assignable phenotype, naive or memory, was missing from roughly 77-94% of proliferating CD4+ or CD8+ clones. Naive T cells, seemingly more diverse than memory cells, seemed major alloresponse contributors. A significant reduction in alloreactive sequences traceable to unstimulated CD4+ memory cells was produced by siplizumab.

Per the germline V gene, CDR1 is MNHEY and CDR2 is SVGAGI. The CDR3 sequence is 12 residues long. The V end was cut by 2 bases, the J end by 12 bases, with 11 bases between. The TCR was taken from a human donor in good health. This sequence joins TRBV6-5 and TRBJ2-1; TRBD1 might be the D (7 bases). Specimen: non-Treg CD4+ T cells sorted from blood. In DNA, the CDR3 is TGTGCCAGCAGTTACAGGCAGGGGGGGCAGTTCTTC. Translated: CASSYRQGGQFF.